A selection of T cell receptor beta chains follows, all from one sample in a study of blood T cell repertoires in COVID-19. Data came from immunoSEQ multiplex PCR; TCRdb stores just in-frame clones and leaves some out. This table holds more than 120,000 clones, over 75% found once. The sequencing sample was made of PBMCs or T cells enriched from blood (not recorded which). The receptor set was obtained from a man over 45 in a cohort exposed to, infected with or recovered from COVID-19 (not recorded which). CDR3s include the opening cysteine and the closing phenylalanine or tryptophan. A D gene is named only where the DNA matches it firmly. Not all rows give a size; the values are once, few, many and, for expanded clones, a class.

clone_size: NA; v_call: TRBV9; d_call: NA; j_call: TRBJ1-1; cdr3_aa: CASSALLGGYTEAFF; cdr3_nt: TGTGCCAGCAGCGCACTCCTTGGGGGGTACACTGAAGCTTTCTTT
clone_size: NA; v_call: TRBV10-2; d_call: TRBD2; j_call: TRBJ2-1; cdr3_aa: CASSEWASGTYNEQFF; cdr3_nt: TGCGCCAGCAGTGAGTGGGCTAGCGGAACCTACAATGAGCAGTTCTTC
clone_size: NA; v_call: TRBV6-5; d_call: TRBD2; j_call: TRBJ2-3; cdr3_aa: CASSPLSGGSQYF; cdr3_nt: TGTGCCAGCAGTCCCCTTAGCGGGGGCTCGCAGTATTTT
clone_size: few; v_call: TRBV15; d_call: TRBD1; j_call: TRBJ1-3; cdr3_aa: CATSRGGTTGGVEDTIYF; cdr3_nt: TGTGCCACCAGCAGAGGGGGGACTACAGGGGGCGTAGAGGACACCATATATTTT
clone_size: NA; v_call: TRBV7-2; d_call: NA; j_call: TRBJ1-2; cdr3_aa: CASSSDSLANYGYTF; cdr3_nt: TGTGCCAGCAGTTCTGACAGTCTAGCTAACTATGGCTACACCTTC
clone_size: once; v_call: TRBV11-2; d_call: NA; j_call: TRBJ1-2; cdr3_aa: CASSLDFWAGYGYTF; cdr3_nt: TGTGCCAGCAGCTTAGACTTCTGGGCAGGCTATGGCTACACCTTC
clone_size: NA; v_call: TRBV12-3/TRBV12-4; d_call: NA; j_call: TRBJ2-3; cdr3_aa: CASSFGYTDTQYF; cdr3_nt: TGTGCCAGCAGTTTCGGGTACACAGATACGCAGTATTTT
clone_size: NA; v_call: TRBV11-2; d_call: TRBD2; j_call: TRBJ2-1; cdr3_aa: CASSFSPVAGGDHGEQFF; cdr3_nt: TGTGCCAGCAGCTTTTCGCCTGTAGCGGGGGGGGATCACGGTGAGCAGTTCTTC
clone_size: once; v_call: TRBV11-2; d_call: TRBD1; j_call: TRBJ2-7; cdr3_aa: CASSLGAYRGRTYEQYF; cdr3_nt: TGTGCCAGCAGCTTAGGGGCGTACAGGGGTAGGACCTACGAGCAGTACTTC
clone_size: NA; v_call: TRBV5-4; d_call: NA; j_call: TRBJ2-1; cdr3_aa: CASSRSTANNEQFF; cdr3_nt: TGTGCCAGCAGCCGCTCGACAGCAAACAATGAGCAGTTCTTC
clone_size: NA; v_call: TRBV28; d_call: TRBD2; j_call: TRBJ2-5; cdr3_aa: CASSLGGSGVQETQYF; cdr3_nt: TGTGCCAGCAGCTTAGGTGGCAGCGGGGTACAAGAGACCCAGTACTTC
clone_size: NA; v_call: TRBV4-3; d_call: NA; j_call: TRBJ2-7; cdr3_aa: CASSPKTTSYEQYF; cdr3_nt: TGCGCCAGCAGCCCAAAGACTACCTCCTACGAGCAGTACTTC
clone_size: NA; v_call: TRBV28; d_call: NA; j_call: TRBJ1-2; cdr3_aa: CASRNRDGYGYTF; cdr3_nt: TGTGCCAGCAGGAACAGGGACGGCTATGGCTACACCTTC
clone_size: NA; v_call: TRBV3-1/TRBV3-2; d_call: NA; j_call: TRBJ2-3; cdr3_aa: CASSLRGSGETDAQYF; cdr3_nt: TGTGCCAGCAGCCTCCGTGGTAGCGGAGAGACAGATGCGCAGTATTTT
clone_size: NA; v_call: TRBV4-3; d_call: TRBD1; j_call: TRBJ1-4; cdr3_aa: CASSQEGTGGEKLFF; cdr3_nt: TGCGCCAGCAGCCAAGAAGGTACAGGGGGGGAAAAACTGTTTTTT
clone_size: NA; v_call: TRBV4-1; d_call: NA; j_call: TRBJ2-2; cdr3_aa: CASGESIYTGELFF; cdr3_nt: TGCGCCAGCGGGGAGAGTATCTACACCGGGGAGCTGTTTTTT
clone_size: NA; v_call: TRBV3-1/TRBV3-2; d_call: NA; j_call: TRBJ2-7; cdr3_aa: CASSQEIGGTEYEQYF; cdr3_nt: TGTGCCAGCAGCCAAGAAATCGGCGGGACAGAATACGAGCAGTACTTC
clone_size: NA; v_call: TRBV5-1; d_call: NA; j_call: TRBJ2-1; cdr3_aa: CASSFGGYNEQFF; cdr3_nt: TGCGCCAGCAGCTTCGGAGGGTACAATGAGCAGTTCTTC
clone_size: once; v_call: TRBV19; d_call: NA; j_call: TRBJ1-4; cdr3_aa: CASSIGGQIGEKLFF; cdr3_nt: TGTGCCAGTAGTATAGGTGGACAGATTGGTGAAAAACTGTTTTTT
clone_size: NA; v_call: TRBV7-8; d_call: NA; j_call: TRBJ1-5; cdr3_aa: CASSLAAGGNQPQHF; cdr3_nt: TGTGCCAGCAGCTTAGCGGCAGGGGGCAATCAGCCCCAGCATTTT
clone_size: few; v_call: TRBV12-3/TRBV12-4; d_call: NA; j_call: TRBJ1-2; cdr3_aa: CASSLRLPYGYTF; cdr3_nt: TGTGCCAGCAGCCTTCGACTGCCCTATGGCTACACCTTC
clone_size: few; v_call: TRBV2; d_call: TRBD1; j_call: TRBJ1-2; cdr3_aa: CASSEALRQGVNGYTF; cdr3_nt: TGTGCCAGCAGTGAAGCGCTTCGACAGGGGGTTAATGGCTACACCTTC
clone_size: NA; v_call: TRBV4-1; d_call: NA; j_call: TRBJ2-3; cdr3_aa: CASSQELGTLSTDTQYF; cdr3_nt: TGCGCCAGCAGCCAAGAGCTTGGGACTCTCTCCACAGATACGCAGTATTTT